This T cell receptor (beta chain) came from a study of T cells in Graves' hyperthyroidism and ophthalmopathy. Points from the study as a whole: Most thyroid clonotypes expanded above 0.001 were also detected in blood. Ophthalmopathy was identified by the model a median around 5.9 months ahead of onset.

This clonotype came up a few times. Its antigen is unknown. It was RNA transcripts that yielded the amplified TCR beta CDR3 regions. The HTBI primer set served for first-round RT-PCR of the TCR CDR3. From the multiplex PCR reads, TCRdb called clonotypes with MiXCR, one entry per CDR3 protein. The repertoire has 450,000 to 650,000 distinct CDR3 sequences, roughly 18% of them found once; the top ten carry approximately 16%. More than 9.5 ml fresh peripheral blood yielded the PBMCs. Germline CDR1 and CDR2: MNHEY and SVGAGI. V lost 3 bases to trimming and J lost 0 bases; unmatched junction nucleotides: 8. This CDR3 has 19 residues.

Sample: blood. The chain recombines TRBV6-5 with TRBJ1-4, with 12 nucleotides matching TRBD1. The clonotype originates from a woman between 18 and 29 years old with Graves' ophthalmopathy. The CDR3 sequence: CASSYARDRGRTTNEKLFF. The DNA for the CDR3 is TGTGCCAGCAGTTATGCCCGGGACAGGGGGCGAACAACTAATGAAAAACTGTTTTTT.